A selection of T cell receptor beta chains follows, all from one sample in a study of OX40 agonist ivuxolimab in advanced cancers. Some clones are missing from TCRdb's copy, which holds only in-frame ones; the method was immunoSEQ multiplex PCR. This sample has roughly 70,000 clones; 70% to 90% occur once, and the top ten carry 1.1%. Here the sequenced sample was CD4+ or CD8+ T cells sorted from blood, taken in a trial of the OX40 agonist ivuxolimab. The receptors originated from an adult with an advanced solid tumor such as melanoma, head and neck, liver or kidney cancer. Both conserved end residues are part of each CDR3. The D gene is left open where the match is weak. Part of the rows lack a size; the others show once, few, many or a class for expanded clones.

v_call	d_call	j_call	clone_size	cdr3_nt	cdr3_aa
TRBV5-4	-	TRBJ1-2	few	TGTGCCAGCAGTACAATGCGATACGAATATGGCTACACCTTC	CASSTMRYEYGYTF
TRBV9	-	TRBJ1-2	-	TGTGCCAGCAGCGCGACAGTGGCTAACTATGGCTACACCTTC	CASSATVANYGYTF
TRBV7-9	-	TRBJ1-5	many	TGTGCCAGCAGCTTAGGACAGGCCGACAATCAGCCCCAGCATTTT	CASSLGQADNQPQHF
TRBV6-1	TRBD2	TRBJ2-7	-	TGTGCCAGCGGGGCGGCGGGGGGCTCCTACGAGCAGTACTTC	CASGAAGGSYEQYF
TRBV7-2	TRBD2	TRBJ2-7	-	TGTGCCAGCAGCTTTAGCGGGGCGTACTCCTACGAGCAGTACTTC	CASSFSGAYSYEQYF
TRBV2	-	TRBJ1-5	-	TGTGCCAGCAGTGAACAGGGAAGGGGACAGCCCCAGCATTTT	CASSEQGRGQPQHF
TRBV19	-	TRBJ1-1	-	TGTGCCACGTCGGATGGGGCAGCCATGAACACTGAAGCTTTCTTT	CATSDGAAMNTEAFF
TRBV7-2	-	TRBJ1-1	-	TGTGCCAGCAGACCACGGGGGAGATACCCTGAAGCTTTCTTT	CASRPRGRYPEAFF
TRBV11-2	TRBD1	TRBJ2-7	many	TGTGCCAGCAGCCCAGGACAGGGCCGCGAGCAGTACTTC	CASSPGQGREQYF
TRBV5-5	-	TRBJ2-1	-	TGTGCCAGCAGCTTGGTGCGGCGAGACTGGAGCTCCTACAATGAGCAGTTCTTC	CASSLVRRDWSSYNEQFF
TRBV19	-	TRBJ1-6	few	TGTGCCAGTAGTCCGGGGGGCCAAGTCGGTAATTCACCCCTCCACTTT	CASSPGGQVGNSPLHF
TRBV2	-	TRBJ1-4	-	TGTGCCAGCAGGCCATTGAGGGGGGGGGCTAATGAAAAACTGTTTTTT	CASRPLRGGANEKLFF
TRBV30	TRBD2	TRBJ2-5	-	TGTGCCTGGGGCTTAGCGGGGGGGCTCGAGACCCAGTACTTC	CAWGLAGGLETQYF
TRBV7-2	-	TRBJ1-5	-	TGTGCCAGCAGCTTCACCCAGCTCAATCAGCCCCAGCATTTT	CASSFTQLNQPQHF
TRBV4-1	TRBD2	TRBJ2-2	few	TGCGCCAGCAGCCAAGATAGCGGGGGCTTGGAGGAGCTGTTTTTT	CASSQDSGGLEELFF
TRBV12-5	TRBD2	TRBJ2-3	-	TGTGCTAGTGGTTTCTCCAGCGGGGGGCACACAGATACGCAGTATTTT	CASGFSSGGHTDTQYF
TRBV6-1	-	TRBJ2-6	-	TGTGCCAGCAGTCGGGCGCCTGGGGCCAACGTCCTGACTTTC	CASSRAPGANVLTF
TRBV5-1	TRBD1	TRBJ2-5	-	TGCGCCAGCAGCCCGACAGGGCGGGAGACCCAGTACTTC	CASSPTGRETQYF
TRBV6-1	-	TRBJ2-7	-	TGTGCCAGCAAGGTCTACACCTACGAGCAGTACTTC	CASKVYTYEQYF
TRBV23-1	-	TRBJ1-1	-	TGCGCCAGCATGGGTCAACCCGGACCGAAGAACACTGAAGCTTTCTTT	CASMGQPGPKNTEAFF
TRBV18	-	TRBJ2-7	-	TGTGCCAGCTCACCGTACAGTGGGGCCTACGAGCAGTACTTC	CASSPYSGAYEQYF
TRBV11-2	-	TRBJ1-1	-	TGTGCCAGCAGCTTAAGCCGTCCCCGAGGGAACACTGAAGCTTTCTTT	CASSLSRPRGNTEAFF
TRBV14	-	TRBJ1-2	-	TGTGCCAGCAGCCAAGCCGGGGGAGTAGGCGGCTACACCTTC	CASSQAGGVGGYTF
TRBV28	-	TRBJ2-3	-	TGTGCCAGCAGGTCAACAGATACGCAGTATTTT	CASRSTDTQYF
TRBV6-5	-	TRBJ2-2	-	TGTGCCAGCCAGGGCCCCCTGCCCGGGGAGCTGTTTTTT	CASQGPLPGELFF
TRBV19	-	TRBJ1-5	-	TGTGCCAGTAGGACAGATAGCAATCAGCCCCAGCATTTT	CASRTDSNQPQHF
TRBV6-1	TRBD1	TRBJ1-3	-	TGTGCCAGCAGTTCGGGACAGGGAACTGGAAACACCATATATTTT	CASSSGQGTGNTIYF
TRBV5-1	-	TRBJ1-1	-	TGCGCCAGCAGCGTCCGTAGCGAGTTGACTGAAGCTTTCTTT	CASSVRSELTEAFF
TRBV27	TRBD2	TRBJ2-1	many	TGTGCCAGCAGAGACCCTAGCGGGGGTCCCTCCTACAATGAGCAGTTCTTC	CASRDPSGGPSYNEQFF
TRBV5-4	-	TRBJ2-7	-	TGTGCCAGCAGCCTCCAGGGACCGACCTACGAGCAGTACTTC	CASSLQGPTYEQYF
TRBV5-1	-	TRBJ2-6	-	TGCGCCAGCAGCTTGGTGGGGTCTATTGCTGGGGCCAACGTCCTGACTTTC	CASSLVGSIAGANVLTF
TRBV2	TRBD2	TRBJ2-6	few	TGTGCCAGGCTAGCGGGGGAAAAGCTCTCTGGGGCCAACGTCCTGACTTTC	CARLAGEKLSGANVLTF
TRBV11-2	-	TRBJ2-1	-	TGTGCCAGCAGGGGCGTAAATGAGCAGTTCTTC	CASRGVNEQFF
TRBV4-1	-	TRBJ2-7	-	TGCGCCAGCAGCCAAGGTATCAGTTACGAGCAGTACTTC	CASSQGISYEQYF
TRBV28	-	TRBJ1-6	once	TGTGCCAGCAGTCTTGGTAGGGGGTTGAGTTCACCCCTCCACTTT	CASSLGRGLSSPLHF
TRBV7-9	-	TRBJ1-2	-	TGTGCCAGCAGCTTAATGGGAGGTGGTAACTATGGCTACACCTTC	CASSLMGGGNYGYTF
TRBV28	TRBD1	TRBJ2-5	-	TGTGCCAGCAGCCCCGACAGGGGGCGCAGGGAGACCCAGTACTTC	CASSPDRGRRETQYF
TRBV27	-	TRBJ2-5	-	TGTGCCAGCAGATCACCGGGACGGCGACAAGAGACCCAGTACTTC	CASRSPGRRQETQYF